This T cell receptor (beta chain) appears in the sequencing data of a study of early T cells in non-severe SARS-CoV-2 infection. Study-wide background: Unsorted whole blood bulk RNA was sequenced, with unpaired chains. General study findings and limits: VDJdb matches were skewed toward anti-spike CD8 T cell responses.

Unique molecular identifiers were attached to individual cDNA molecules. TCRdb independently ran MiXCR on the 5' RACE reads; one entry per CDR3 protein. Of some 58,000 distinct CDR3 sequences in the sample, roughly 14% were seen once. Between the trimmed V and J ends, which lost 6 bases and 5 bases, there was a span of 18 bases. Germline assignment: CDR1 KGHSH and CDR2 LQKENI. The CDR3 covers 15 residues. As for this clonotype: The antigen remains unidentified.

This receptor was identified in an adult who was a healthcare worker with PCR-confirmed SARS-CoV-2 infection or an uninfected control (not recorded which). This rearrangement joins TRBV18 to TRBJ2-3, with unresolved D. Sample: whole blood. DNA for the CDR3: TGTGCCAGCTCGGATACCGTGGTTCGTGGAGATACGCAGTATTTT. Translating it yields CASSDTVVRGDTQYF.